Below are 5 T cell receptor beta chains sequenced from a single sample in a study of T cell repertoires in cytomegalovirus infection. Using its own MiXCR run on the reads, TCRdb lists one record per CDR3 protein. The sample lists roughly 280,000 distinct CDR3 sequences, 8% to 9.5% occurring once. Sequencing was done on a sample of PBMCs. These receptors were obtained from a human donor in good health (CMV status not recorded). Some clones in this sample may be carry-over from other donors' samples.

This clonotype has ten or more counts. The rearrangement links TRBV7-6 to TRBJ1-1; D remains ambiguous. Germline CDR1 reads SGHVS; CDR2 reads FNYEAQ. The CDR3 totals 14 residues. Trimming left V 2 bases short and J 4 bases short, with 11 bases between. CDR3 loop: CASSLTSVATEAFF. CDR3 coding DNA: TGTGCCAGCAGCTTAACCAGTGTAGCCACTGAAGCTTTCTTT.

This clonotype was seen many times. This sequence joins TRBV12-3 or TRBV12-4 and TRBJ1-1; weak D call: TRBD1 (5 bases). Trimming cost V 5 bases and J 5 bases, with 15 bases left between them. CDR3 size: 14 residues. The chain's CDR3 is CASSEYTGGTEAFF. In DNA form, the CDR3 reads TGTGCCAGCAGTGAATACACGGGGGGGACTGAAGCTTTCTTT.

This clonotype was observed many times. The V and J genes are TRBV7-6 and TRBJ1-4; D is unclear. The V end was cut by 1 base, the J end by 1 base, with 4 bases between. The CDR3 totals 14 residues. Germline V lookup: CDR1 SGHVS, CDR2 FNYEAQ. The DNA of the CDR3 is TGTGCCAGCAGCTTAGGCATAACTAATGAAAAACTGTTTTTT. As protein: CASSLGITNEKLFF.

The chain couples TRBV7-2 to TRBJ1-6; D uncertain. There are 14 residues in the CDR3. Germline-derived CDR1 and CDR2 are SGHTA and FQGNSA. The ends were cut back, 2 bases at V and 5 bases at J, with 7 bases in the middle. CDR3 nucleotide sequence: TGTGCCAGCAGCTTATTTCAGGATAATTCACCCCTCCACTTT. Translating gives CASSLFQDNSPLHF.

Many counts were recorded for this clonotype. The V call is TRBV7-2, the J call TRBJ2-7, with D possibly being TRBD2 (5 bases). Germline CDR1 and CDR2: SGHTA and FQGNSA. This CDR3 is built from 14 residues. V dropped 5 bases and J dropped 3 bases, with 14 bases sitting between them. The CDR3 protein is CASSASGILYEQYF. The CDR3 DNA follows: TGTGCCAGCAGCGCATCCGGGATCCTCTACGAGCAGTACTTC.